The TCR beta chain under discussion was sequenced for a study of T cell responses to AZD1222 COVID-19 vaccine (dated by TCRdb to the early 2020s). About the study as a whole: Because spike-specific TCR depth and breadth did not differ between the two schedules, AZD1222 recipients who got a second dose at roughly 4 weeks were pooled with those who got a second dose at roughly 12 weeks. A total of 230 to 250 trial participants underwent TCR sequencing, of whom 207 had received two doses of AZD1222 and some 25 had received two doses of the MenACWY control vaccine. Trial participants were enrolled into age subgroups of 18-55, 56-69 and 70-plus years, which contained approximately 150, 28 and 58 TCR-sequenced participants, respectively. Study-wide findings and limitations: The vaccine-associated CD4 TCRs covered the entire spike protein, and the dominant responses fell in regions 160-218 and 743-854. Because no day 14 peak-response samples were available, the repertoires could be characterized only after the peak T cell response. Participants were mostly white British, with more females than males. The authors suggested clonal diversity may have been underestimated. Conclusions about previously exposed vaccinees are limited, since just a handful of AZD1222 recipients were seropositive for SARS-CoV-2 at baseline. Spike-specific TCR breadth and depth rose significantly after two AZD1222 doses compared with day 0 and with MenACWY recipients. In the small 56-69-year group, the increase in depth fell short of significance, most likely because of low power. Epitopes outside the regions mutated in the B.1.351 and B.1.1.7 variants were reportedly recognized by nearly half of the unique spike-specific TCRs.

Trimming leaves V shorter by 5 bases and J shorter by 6 bases, with the junction holding 7 bases beyond the gene matches. According to the germline V gene, CDR1 reads MRHNA and CDR2 reads SNTAGT. The CDR3 runs 13 amino acids, cysteine and phenylalanine included. Kept here is only the CDR3 DNA, which spans 39 bases and is read in frame from base 1. A word on this clone: It has no known antigen specificity. Per-base quality was not reported, and no clone a single base away is much larger than it.

The CDR3 regions of human TCRbeta chains were analyzed by immunosequencing. As for how the authors treated the data: TCRs in the repertoires were compared against a reference library of SARS-CoV-2-specific TCRs that had been generated with the MIRA antigen-specificity platform. Breadth was defined as the fraction of unique TCRs that were SARS-CoV-2-associated. Depth was defined as the fraction of total T cells that were SARS-CoV-2-associated. Using the MIRA data, each spike-specific TCR was assigned both to the spike region to which the TCR was reactive and to a CD4 or CD8 class. Log10-transformed breadth and depth values were compared by one-way ANOVA with Sidak's multiple comparisons tests. The table was pulled from immuneACCESS by TCRdb, which kept in-frame rearrangements only. Such tables lose some clones; where checked, under half of the loss comes from unresolved V genes, and the rest has no known cause. V, J and clone size are taken as reported in that table, and D and trimming were inferred from the DNA itself. Across this sample there are some 74,000 clones, with around 81% seen only once. Around 20% of the sample belongs to the ten largest clones.

What the time point label conveys for this sample: baseline before first vaccination. Vaccinee samples were obtained from the UK trials COV001 and COV002, which included a single-blind randomized controlled phase 2/3 trial of AZD1222 (ChAdOx1 nCoV-19) in healthy adults. For TCRbeta chain sequencing, PBMC samples were collected from trial participants at day 0 and at day 28 after the second dose. Specimen: peripheral blood, collected on day 0 of AZD1222 vaccination. Recombination joined TRBV6-4 with TRBJ2-7, and TRBD2 aligns with 7 junction nucleotides. This clonotype was obtained from an adult in good health. The CDR3 sequence is CASSTDLAGEQYF. In nucleotides, the sequence is TGTGCCAGCAGTACCGATTTAGCGGGCGAGCAGTACTTC.